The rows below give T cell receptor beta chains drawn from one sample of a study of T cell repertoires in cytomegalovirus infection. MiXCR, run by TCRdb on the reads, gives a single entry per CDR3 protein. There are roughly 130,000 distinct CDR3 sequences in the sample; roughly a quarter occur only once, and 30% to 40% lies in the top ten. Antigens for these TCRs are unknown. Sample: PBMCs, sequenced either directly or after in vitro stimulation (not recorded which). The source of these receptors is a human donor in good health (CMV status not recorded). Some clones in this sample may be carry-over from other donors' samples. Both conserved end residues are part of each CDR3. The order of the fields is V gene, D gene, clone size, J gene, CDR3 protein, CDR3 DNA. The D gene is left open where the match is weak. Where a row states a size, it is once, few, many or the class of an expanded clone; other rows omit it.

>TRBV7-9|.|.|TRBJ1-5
CASSHPGGEGGNQPQHF
TGTGCCAGCAGCCACCCAGGAGGAGAGGGTGGCAATCAGCCCCAGCATTTT
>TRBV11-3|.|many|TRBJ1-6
CASSLEVNSPLHF
TGTGCCAGCAGCTTAGAAGTTAATTCACCCCTCCACTTT
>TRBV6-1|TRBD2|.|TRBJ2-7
CASRRLAANLAMEQYF
TGTGCCAGCAGGAGACTAGCGGCGAACCTCGCTATGGAGCAGTACTTC
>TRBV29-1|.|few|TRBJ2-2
CSVEVGGDTGELFF
TGCAGCGTTGAGGTCGGGGGCGACACCGGGGAGCTGTTTTTT
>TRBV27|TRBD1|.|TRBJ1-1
CASSLSPQGGTEAFF
TGTGCCAGCAGTTTATCGCCACAGGGGGGAACTGAAGCTTTCTTT
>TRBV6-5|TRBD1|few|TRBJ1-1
CASSKPGGSAEAFF
TGTGCCAGCAGTAAACCAGGGGGATCCGCTGAAGCTTTCTTT
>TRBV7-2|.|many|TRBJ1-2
CASSLDLRAGGYTF
TGTGCCAGCAGCTTGGACCTCAGGGCGGGAGGCTACACCTTC
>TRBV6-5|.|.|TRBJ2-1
CASHRAHEQFF
TGTGCCAGCCACAGGGCCCATGAGCAGTTCTTC
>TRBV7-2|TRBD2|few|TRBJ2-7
CASSLRVLAGASAYEQYF
TGTGCCAGCAGCTTAAGGGTACTAGCGGGAGCGAGTGCCTACGAGCAGTACTTC
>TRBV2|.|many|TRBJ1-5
CASSVFENQPQHF
TGTGCCAGCAGTGTATTCGAGAATCAGCCCCAGCATTTT
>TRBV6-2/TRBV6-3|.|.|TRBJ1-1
CASTPGLTNTEAFF
TGTGCCAGCACCCCAGGGTTGACGAACACTGAAGCTTTCTTT
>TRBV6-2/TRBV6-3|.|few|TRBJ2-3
CASSWSGTTDTQYF
TGTGCCAGCAGTTGGAGTGGTACCACAGATACGCAGTATTTT
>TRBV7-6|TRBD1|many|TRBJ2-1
CASSPRTGGDNEQFF
TGTGCCAGCAGCCCCCGGACAGGGGGGGACAATGAGCAGTTCTTC
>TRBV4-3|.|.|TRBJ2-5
CASSQEFQETQYF
TGCGCCAGCAGCCAAGAGTTTCAAGAGACCCAGTACTTC
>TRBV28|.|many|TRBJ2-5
CASSLQGNLETQYF
TGTGCCAGCAGTCTTCAGGGGAATTTGGAGACCCAGTACTTC
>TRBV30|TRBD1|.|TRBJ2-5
CAWSQGAGETQYF
TGTGCCTGGAGCCAGGGGGCAGGAGAGACCCAGTACTTC
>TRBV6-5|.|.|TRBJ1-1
CASSSVVSTEAFF
TGTGCCAGCAGTTCCGTAGTGTCCACTGAAGCTTTCTTT
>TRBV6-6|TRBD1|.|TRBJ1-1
CASSYSGQGTEAFF
TGTGCCAGCAGTTACTCCGGACAGGGAACTGAAGCTTTCTTT
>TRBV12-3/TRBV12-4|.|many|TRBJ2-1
CASSFSQGGSYNEQFF
TGTGCCAGCAGTTTCTCCCAGGGGGGCTCCTACAATGAGCAGTTCTTC
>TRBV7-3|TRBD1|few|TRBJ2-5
CASSLQGQPKETQYF
TGTGCCAGCAGCTTACAGGGACAGCCTAAAGAGACCCAGTACTTC
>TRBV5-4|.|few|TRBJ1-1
CASSPGRDGTEAFF
TGTGCCAGCAGTCCTGGCAGGGATGGCACTGAAGCTTTCTTT
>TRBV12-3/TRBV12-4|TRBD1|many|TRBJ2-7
CASSLFSGTGFYEQYF
TGTGCCAGCAGTTTATTCTCTGGGACAGGGTTCTACGAGCAGTACTTC
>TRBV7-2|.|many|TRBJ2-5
CASSLDIGDETQYF
TGTGCCAGCAGCTTAGATATAGGGGACGAGACCCAGTACTTC
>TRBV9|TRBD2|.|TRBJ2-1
CASSVGSRLAGTEFF
TGTGCCAGCAGCGTAGGATCACGTTTAGCGGGAACGGAGTTCTTC
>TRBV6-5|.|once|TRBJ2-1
CASSYLGDEQFF
TGTGCCAGCAGTTACTTGGGAGATGAGCAGTTCTTC
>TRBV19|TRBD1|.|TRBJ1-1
CASRNRGFTEAFF
TGTGCCAGTAGAAACAGGGGGTTCACTGAAGCTTTCTTT
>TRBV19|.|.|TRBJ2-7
CASSIDGKYEQYF
TGTGCCAGTAGTATAGACGGGAAATACGAGCAGTACTTC
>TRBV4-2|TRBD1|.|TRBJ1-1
CARSLGQANTEAFF
TGTGCCAGAAGCCTGGGACAGGCGAACACTGAAGCTTTCTTT
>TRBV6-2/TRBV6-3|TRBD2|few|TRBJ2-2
CASSYSKLTSSKERTGELFF
TGTGCCAGCAGTTACTCGAAGTTGACTAGCAGTAAAGAGAGGACCGGGGAGCTGTTTTTT
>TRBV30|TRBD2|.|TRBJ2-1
CAIHTGTSGSRSYNEQFF
TGTGCCATTCATACCGGGACTAGCGGGAGTCGGTCCTACAATGAGCAGTTCTTC
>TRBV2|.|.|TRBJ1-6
CASSEALGRGSPLHF
TGTGCCAGCAGTGAAGCACTGGGGAGAGGTTCACCCCTCCACTTT
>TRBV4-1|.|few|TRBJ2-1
CASSQDIWGGNSYNEQFF
TGCGCCAGCAGCCAAGATATCTGGGGCGGGAACTCCTACAATGAGCAGTTCTTC
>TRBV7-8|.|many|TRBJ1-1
CASSLEWRGNTEAFF
TGTGCCAGCAGCTTAGAGTGGAGGGGGAACACTGAAGCTTTCTTT
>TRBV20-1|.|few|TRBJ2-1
CSARGLTNPLEQFF
TGCAGTGCTAGAGGGCTCACTAATCCTTTGGAGCAGTTCTTC
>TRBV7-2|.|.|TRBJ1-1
CASSLRQRNTEAFF
TGTGCCAGCAGCCTACGACAGAGGAACACTGAAGCTTTCTTT
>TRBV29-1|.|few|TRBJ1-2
CSVAVTASGYTF
TGCAGCGTTGCCGTGACAGCCTCTGGCTACACCTTC
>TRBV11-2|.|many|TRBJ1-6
CASSLSSGRNSPLHF
TGTGCCAGCAGCCTTTCCTCAGGGAGGAATTCACCCCTCCACTTT
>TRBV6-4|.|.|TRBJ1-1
CASSKTRSMNTEAFF
TGTGCCAGCAGTAAAACAAGGTCCATGAACACTGAAGCTTTCTTT
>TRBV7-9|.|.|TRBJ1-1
CASSRDGDEAFF
TGTGCCAGCAGCCGGGATGGGGATGAAGCTTTCTTT
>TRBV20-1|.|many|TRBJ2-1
CSARATSYNEQFF
TGCAGTGCTAGGGCCACGAGCTACAATGAGCAGTTCTTC
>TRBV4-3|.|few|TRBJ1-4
CASSQDGAGFNEKLFF
TGCGCCAGCAGCCAAGATGGGGCAGGGTTTAATGAAAAACTGTTTTTT
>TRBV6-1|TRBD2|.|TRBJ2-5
CASSGLAGVGETQYF
TGTGCCAGCAGCGGACTAGCGGGAGTAGGGGAGACCCAGTACTTC
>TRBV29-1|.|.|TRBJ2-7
CSVGGRLLYEQYF
TGCAGCGTTGGGGGCAGACTTCTCTACGAGCAGTACTTC
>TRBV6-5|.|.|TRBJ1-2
CASRQAGTDYGYTF
TGTGCCAGCAGACAAGCGGGCACCGACTATGGCTACACCTTC
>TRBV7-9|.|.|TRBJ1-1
CASSSTRGATEAFF
TGTGCCAGCAGCTCTACGCGGGGGGCGACTGAAGCTTTCTTT
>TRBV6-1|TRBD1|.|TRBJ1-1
CASSELRTGNTEAFF
TGTGCCAGCAGTGAACTCAGGACAGGGAACACTGAAGCTTTCTTT
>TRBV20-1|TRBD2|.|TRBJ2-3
CSAPGLAGNPDTQYF
TGCAGTGCTCCCGGACTAGCGGGAAACCCAGATACGCAGTATTTT
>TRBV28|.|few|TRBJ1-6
CASRTGSLNSPLHF
TGTGCCAGCAGGACTGGGTCCCTTAATTCACCCCTCCACTTT
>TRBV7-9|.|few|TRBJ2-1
CASSLTGFQNHNEQFF
TGTGCCAGCAGCCTGACAGGCTTCCAGAACCACAATGAGCAGTTCTTC
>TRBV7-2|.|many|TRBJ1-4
CASSFSGNEKLFF
TGTGCCAGCAGCTTCAGCGGAAATGAAAAACTGTTTTTT
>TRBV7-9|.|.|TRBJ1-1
CASSPYRLMNTEAFF
TGTGCCAGCAGCCCATATAGGTTAATGAACACTGAAGCTTTCTTT
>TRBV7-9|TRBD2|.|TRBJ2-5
CASSRLAGVETQYF
TGTGCCAGCAGCCGGCTAGCGGGAGTGGAGACCCAGTACTTC
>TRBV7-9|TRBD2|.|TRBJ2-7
CASSLVGRTSGRPLTYEQYF
TGTGCCAGCAGCTTAGTCGGGAGGACTAGCGGACGCCCATTGACCTACGAGCAGTACTTC
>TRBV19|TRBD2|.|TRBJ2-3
CASSTNIKRDTDTQYF
TGTGCCAGTAGTACAAACATCAAGCGGGATACAGATACGCAGTATTTT
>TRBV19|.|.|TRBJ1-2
CASSSPYGYTF
TGTGCCAGTAGTAGTCCTTATGGCTACACCTTC